This T cell receptor beta chain is drawn from a study of blood T cell repertoires in COVID-19. Study background: PBMCs, B-cell-depleted T cells, or T cells were the source of the cDNA or gDNA that made up the material.

The protocol was immunoSEQ multiplex PCR, while the TCRdb copy is restricted to in-frame clones and leaves out a portion. The table records fewer than 200,000 clones, 60% to 80% of them present only once. This clone was detected once. Between the trimmed V and J ends, which lost 1 base and 1 base, there was a span of 8 bases. CDR1 and CDR2 (germline): SGHRS, YFSETQ. The CDR3 runs 14 residues. The clonotype originates from a woman aged 70-85 years with acute or convalescent COVID-19. The genes are TRBV5-1 and TRBJ1-1; D gene uncertain. Material: peripheral blood. CDR3 amino acids: CASSLMEKNTEAFF. CDR3 DNA: TGCGCCAGCAGCTTGATGGAGAAGAACACTGAAGCTTTCTTT.